Detailed here is one T cell receptor beta chain. Its target is unknown. The data belong to a study of T cells expressing NK-cell markers. For the study at large: Source material for TCR beta repertoires consisted of sorted CD3+CD56+NKG2C+, CD3+CD56+NKG2C- and CD3+CD56-NKG2C+ T cells. The study's findings and limits: One observes that, in a few donors, these clonotypes were also the leading ones within the CD3+CD56-NKG2C+ fraction. Six donors had dominant NKG2C+ clonotypes that comprised roughly 1.0-8% of their CD8+ T cells.

The CDR3 covers 14 residues. In germline, CDR1 is MNHNS, CDR2 SASEGT. Using the 5' RACE reads, TCRdb records one entry per CDR3 protein without DNA. This sample's clone table lists fewer than 300,000 distinct CDR3 sequences. This sequence was found in a woman between 18 and 70 years old in good health. Material: blood T cells: a sorted CD56 or NKG2C T cell subset, CD4+ or CD8+ T cells, or bulk PBMC T cells (not recorded which). The chain links TRBV6-1 to TRBJ2-4; the TCRdb call, TRBD2, lacks DNA for checking. This CDR3 reads CASRGLAAKNIQYF.